The 18 T cell receptor beta chains below were found in one sample sequenced in a study of blood T cells in healthy people across ages. For the second PCR, which ran for about 6 to 11 cycles, a sample-barcoded 5' primer and a J-beta primer mix were used. TCRdb itself ran the 5' RACE reads through MiXCR, one entry per CDR3 protein. The profile covers around 900,000 distinct CDR3 sequences, with about 53% appearing a single time and about 21% taken by the ten largest. The specimen sequenced was blood. Receptors originate from a woman aged 60 to 75 in good health.

This clonotype has ten or more counts. This rearrangement joins TRBV29-1 to TRBJ2-1, with 10 bases matching TRBD2. This CDR3 spans 14 amino acids. Germline CDR1 reads SQVTM; CDR2 reads ANQGSEA. V lost 5 bases to trimming and J lost 5 bases; unmatched junction nucleotides: 6. The CDR3 reads CSVSSGSFNNEQFF. CDR3 DNA: TGCAGCGTTTCTAGCGGGAGCTTCAACAATGAGCAGTTCTTC.

The V gene is TRBV18, the J gene TRBJ2-2, with 14 bases that match TRBD2. Germline V gene lookup returns CDR1 KGHSH and CDR2 LQKENI. The V gene end was trimmed by 5 bases and the J gene end by 5 bases; junction bases not matched to a gene: 13. The CDR3 contains 19 residues. The CDR3 reads CASSRPGLAGVRRTGELFF. Written as DNA, the CDR3 is TGTGCCAGCTCAAGACCGGGACTAGCGGGAGTACGTAGAACCGGGGAGCTGTTTTTT.

This clonotype was seen at least ten times. The CDR3 coding sequence is TGCGCCAGCAGCCGATCGACTAGTGGACTCCAAGAGACCCAGTACTTC. Residues: CASSRSTSGLQETQYF. The rearrangement links TRBV4-1 to TRBJ2-5; D perhaps matches TRBD2 (6 bases). The CDR3 has 16 residues. V lost 4 bases and J lost 1, with 16 bases in between. Germline V lookup: CDR1 MGHRA, CDR2 YSYEKL.

The CDR3 region has the DNA TGTGCCAGCAGTCGAGGCACCGGGACAGGGATGAGGGGGCTCACCTTC. Amino acids: CASSRGTGTGMRGLTF. This chain connects TRBV7-9 to TRBJ1-2; 9 bases are a match to TRBD1. The V segment lost 6 bases and the J segment 13 bases; nucleotides outside the gene matches: 21. The germline V gene has CDR1 SEHNR and CDR2 FQNEAQ (reference sequence). The CDR3 totals 16 residues.

This sequence joins TRBV5-1 and TRBJ2-3; TRBD1 matches 9 bases. V was pared by 4 bases and J by 6 bases, with 9 bases of the junction left unmatched. The germline V gene has CDR1 SGHRS and CDR2 YFSETQ. CDR3 length equals 15 residues. This chain's CDR3 is CASSPDRGYGDTQYF. DNA for the CDR3: TGCGCCAGCAGCCCGGACAGGGGTTATGGGGATACGCAGTATTTT. The whole variable domain, remainder taken from reference TRBV5-1 and TRBJ2-3, is KAGVTQTPRYLIKTRGQQVTLSCSPISGHRSVSWYQQTPGQGLQFLFEYFSETQRNKGNFPGRFSGRQFSNSRSEMNVSTLELGDSALYLCASSPDRGYGDTQYFGPGTRLTVL.

The chain couples TRBV7-9 to TRBJ2-2, with TRBD2 matching 8 bases. The CDR3 contains 17 residues. In germline, CDR1 is SEHNR, CDR2 FQNEAQ (reference sequence). The V gene end was trimmed by 6 bases and the J gene end by 7 bases; junction bases not matched to a gene: 16. The CDR3 region has the DNA TGTGCCAGCAGGACTCCCTACCGGGAGGGCCATGACGGGGAGCTGTTTTTT. Translated, it gives CASRTPYREGHDGELFF. The full variable domain, in which reference TRBV7-9 and TRBJ2-2 provide the parts outside the CDR3, is DTGVSQNPRHKITKRGQNVTFRCDPISEHNRLYWYRQTLGQGPEFLTYFQNEAQLEKSRLLSDRFSAERPKGSFSTLEIQRTEQGDSAMYLCASRTPYREGHDGELFFGEGSRLTVL.

The genes are TRBV2 and TRBJ2-3; D unresolved. Trimming left V 2 bases short and J 8 bases short, with 23 bases between. CDR3 size: 17 residues. The germline gives CDR1 SNHLY, CDR2 FYNNEI. CDR3 sequence: CASSEIATASRLITQYF. Here the CDR3 DNA reads TGTGCCAGCAGTGAAATTGCGACCGCGAGCCGACTTATTACGCAGTATTTT.

The genes are TRBV5-1 and TRBJ2-5, with 9 bases aligning to TRBD1. Germline V lookup: CDR1 SGHRS, CDR2 YFSETQ. V trimming: 3 bases; J trimming: 6 bases; junction bases outside the gene matches: 3. The CDR3 loop spans 13 amino acids. CDR3 DNA sequence: TGCGCCAGCAGCTACGGACAGGGGAAGACCCAGTACTTC. Its protein is CASSYGQGKTQYF.

This clonotype was recorded a few times. This rearrangement joins TRBV5-1 to TRBJ2-7, with 9 bases lining up with TRBD1. The CDR3 totals 18 residues. The V segment lost 0 bases and the J segment 12 bases; nucleotides outside the gene matches: 22. Germline CDR1 is SGHRS and CDR2 is YFSETQ. The CDR3 reads CASSLEPRTGTGFKSTYF. The DNA for the CDR3 is TGCGCCAGCAGCTTGGAACCTCGTACCGGGACAGGGTTTAAGTCCACGTACTTC.

The chain recombines TRBV7-2 with TRBJ1-2; maybe TRBD1 (5 bases). The length of the CDR3 is 13 residues. V was cut by 2 bases and J by 11 bases, with 15 bases left in between. The germline gives CDR1 SGHTA, CDR2 FQGNSA. CDR3 region: CASSLNRDREYTF. CDR3 in DNA: TGTGCCAGCAGCTTAAACCGGGACCGGGAGTACACCTTC.

The sample holds a few counts of this clonotype. The chain combines TRBV15 with TRBJ2-4; TRBD2 agrees at 7 bases. Judging by the DNA end, TRBJ2-7 fits better; the J call may be wrong. Germline V lookup: CDR1 LNHNV, CDR2 YYDKDF (reference sequence). CDR3 length equals 13 residues. CDR3 sequence reads: CATSRGLSYEQYF. The CDR3 nucleotides read TGTGCCACCAGCAGGGGACTAAGTTACGAGCAGTACTTC.

This clonotype was observed a few times. The chain has TRBV2 and TRBJ2-3; 7 bases map to TRBD2. Germline V gives CDR1 SNHLY, CDR2 FYNNEI. The CDR3 is 14 residues long. Unmatched junction bases numbered 8, after V lost 4 bases and J lost 7 bases. CDR3 sequence: CASSAGGSRYTQYF. The CDR3 DNA is TGTGCCAGCAGTGCGGGAGGATCCAGGTATACGCAGTATTTT.

Only a few counts were recorded for this clonotype. The J gene is TRBJ2-2, the V gene TRBV5-1; TRBD1 matches 7 bases. CDR3 size: 17 residues. The germline V gene encodes CDR1 SGHRS and CDR2 YFSETQ. V shed 2 bases, J shed 4 bases, and the junction held 11 bases outside the gene matches. The CDR3: CASSLTGTAAGTGELFF. The CDR3 nucleotides are TGCGCCAGCAGCTTAACCGGGACAGCGGCGGGCACCGGGGAGCTGTTTTTT. The full variable domain, with the rest looked up from reference TRBV5-1 and TRBJ2-2, is KAGVTQTPRYLIKTRGQQVTLSCSPISGHRSVSWYQQTPGQGLQFLFEYFSETQRNKGNFPGRFSGRQFSNSRSEMNVSTLELGDSALYLCASSLTGTAAGTGELFFGEGSRLTVL.

Remarks on this clonotype: One junction end does not reproduce the germline sequence, and a read error may be involved. V is TRBV27 and J is TRBJ1-5, with D perhaps matching TRBD1 (5 bases). The CDR3 is made up of 15 amino acids. Germline-derived CDR1 and CDR2 are MNHEY and SMNVEV (reference sequence). The CDR3 DNA follows: TGTGCCAGCAGTTTAAGGGACGGGCTCAATCAGCCCCAGAATTTT. Residues: CASSLRDGLNQPQNF.

V is TRBV20-1 and J is TRBJ1-4; D might be TRBD1 (5 bases). V lost 5 bases, J lost 8 bases, and 15 bases lay in between. Germline V CDR1 and CDR2: DFQATT, SNEGSKA (reference sequence). The CDR3 spans 13 residues. Here the CDR3 reads CSAQTGFREKLFF. CDR3 coding DNA: TGCAGTGCTCAAACAGGTTTCCGCGAAAAACTGTTTTTT.

This clonotype was counted only a few times. CDR3 sequence: CSVLTPETQYF. CDR3 sequence (DNA): TGCAGCGTCTTGACTCCGGAGACCCAGTACTTC. This chain connects TRBV29-1 to TRBJ2-5; D gene uncertain. V lost 6 bases, J lost 5 bases, and 10 bases lay in between. CDR3 length equals 11 residues. Germline V gives CDR1 SQVTM, CDR2 ANQGSEA.

The chain recombines TRBV2 with TRBJ2-4; 8 bases are a match to TRBD1. The better agreement between TRBJ2-7 and the DNA end casts doubt on the J call. Per germline, CDR1 SNHLY and CDR2 FYNNEI. CDR3 length: 15 amino acids. The CDR3 region has the DNA TGTGCCAGCACCAGACCTACCGACAGGGGCCGCGAGCAGTACTTC. This gives the protein CASTRPTDRGREQYF.

The V gene is TRBV13, the J gene TRBJ2-1; TRBD2 matches at 9 bases. This CDR3 contains 16 residues. Trimming at V came to 8 bases and at J to 9 bases, leaving 17 bases not matched to a gene. Germline-derived CDR1 and CDR2 are PRHDT and FYEKMQ (reference sequence). CDR3 DNA: TGTGCCAGCGGCTCCCTTGGGGTAGCGGGAGTTGGTGAGCAGTTCTTC. Its protein is CASGSLGVAGVGEQFF.